Included here is one T cell receptor beta chain sequence, with context. Treatment specified: roughly 19 received Ad26.COV2.S at low or high dose, single or two shots; about 5 received placebo; per-sample allocation not given. Sampling was performed 63 days after the first vaccine or placebo injection. From germline, CDR1 is SNHLY and CDR2 FYNNEI. This CDR3 contains 15 residues. V shed 8 bases and J shed 1 base, with 14 bases lying between them. This entry comes from a study of Ad26.COV2.S vaccination and SARS-CoV-2 variants. Some clones are missing from TCRdb's copy, which holds only in-frame ones; the method was immunoSEQ multiplex PCR. The table lists some 340,000 clones, just over 85% of them singletons, with 1.9% in the top ten.

This TCR was sampled from a person between 18 and 59 years old who received the Ad26.COV2.S COVID-19 vaccine or a placebo. Sequenced material: peripheral blood, taken in a trial of Ad26.COV2.S vaccine versus placebo. V gene TRBV2 combines with J gene TRBJ2-2; D is undetermined. The CDR3 spells CASGPRALNTGELFF. The CDR3 DNA reads as TGTGCCAGCGGGCCTAGAGCCTTGAACACCGGGGAGCTGTTTTTT.